This entry lists 23 T cell receptor beta chains sequenced from one sample in a study of T cells in Graves' hyperthyroidism and ophthalmopathy. Amplified TCR beta CDR3 regions came from RNA transcripts. RT-PCR in the first round (using the HTBI primer set) targeted the TCR CDR3. TCRdb re-called the multiplex PCR reads through MiXCR, storing one row per CDR3 protein. The data show approximately 320,000 distinct CDR3 sequences, 15% to 20% seen once. Sequencing used blood. The receptors derive from a man aged 25 to 40 with Graves' hyperthyroidism.

In DNA form, the CDR3 reads TGTGCCAGCAGCGTCGGACTAGCGGAGATGGTTGAGCAGTACTTC. Its translation: CASSVGLAEMVEQYF. The V call is TRBV9, the J call TRBJ2-7; 10 bases match TRBD2. With V trimmed by 2 bases and J by 7 bases, 9 bases remained unmatched. The CDR3 is made up of 15 amino acids. Germline values: CDR1 SGDLS, CDR2 YYNGEE.

The chain uses TRBV27 and TRBJ2-2; 7 bases line up with TRBD2. This CDR3 is 15 amino acids long. V was pared by 3 bases and J by 1 base, with 2 bases of the junction left unmatched. Germline CDR1 and CDR2: MNHEY and SMNVEV (reference sequence). CDR3 sequence (DNA): TGTGCCAGCAGTTTGGCGGGAGAGAACACCGGGGAGCTGTTTTTT. This translates into CASSLAGENTGELFF.

The V gene is TRBV7-9, the J gene TRBJ1-1; D perhaps matches TRBD1 (5 bases). The length of the CDR3 is 14 residues. Deletions cut 6 bases from V and 1 base from J, with 12 bases between. CDR1 is SEHNR, CDR2 FQNEAQ, per germline (reference sequence). CDR3 amino acids: CASRGPWGNTEAFF. The CDR3 DNA follows: TGTGCCAGCAGGGGACCTTGGGGGAACACTGAAGCTTTCTTT.

This clonotype was recorded many times. The rearrangement links TRBV7-3 to TRBJ2-3; D ambiguous. V was clipped by 8 bases and J by 2 bases, with 14 bases between them. The CDR3 runs to 14 residues. Germline CDR1 reads SGHTA; CDR2 reads FQGTGA. CDR3 DNA sequence: TGTGCCAGCGCCTTGCTCTCGGACACAGATACGCAGTATTTT. It translates to CASALLSDTDTQYF.

This clonotype was seen only a few times. This chain uses TRBV28 with TRBJ2-3, with D perhaps TRBD2 (6 bases). The germline gives CDR1 MDHEN, CDR2 SYDVKM. There are 16 residues in the CDR3. The V and J ends lost 3 bases and 2 bases respectively, with 15 bases between them. CDR3 nucleotide sequence: TGTGCCAGCAGTTTGGGGACGGGGGTGTACACAGATACGCAGTATTTT. Amino acid sequence: CASSLGTGVYTDTQYF.

This clonotype was counted at least ten times. This sequence joins TRBV6-2 or TRBV6-3 and TRBJ2-3; unclear D gene. The germline CDR1 and CDR2 sequences are MNHEY and SVGEGT. This CDR3 has 12 residues. The V gene lost 0 bases and the J gene lost 5 bases, with 3 bases spanning the gap. This CDR3 reads CASSYSKDTQYF. In DNA, the CDR3 is TGTGCCAGCAGTTACTCGAAAGATACGCAGTATTTT.

This clonotype was seen more than once but under ten times. This rearrangement joins TRBV6-1 to TRBJ1-5, with D perhaps matching TRBD1 (5 bases). The V and J ends lost 2 bases and 4 bases respectively, with 15 bases between them. The germline V gene has CDR1 MNHNS and CDR2 SASEGT. The CDR3 is 16 residues long. CDR3 amino acids: CASSELGVGGNQPQHF. The CDR3 coding sequence is TGTGCCAGCAGTGAATTAGGGGTCGGGGGGAATCAGCCCCAGCATTTT.

The CDR3 DNA reads as TGCAGTGCTAAACGACAGAACGAAAAACTGTTTTTT. Residues: CSAKRQNEKLFF. This rearrangement joins TRBV20-1 to TRBJ1-4; possibly TRBD1 for D (5 bases). Germline loops: CDR1 DFQATT, CDR2 SNEGSKA (reference sequence). The CDR3 has 12 residues. V was clipped by 4 bases and J by 8 bases, with 11 bases between them.

The chain carries TRBV10-1 and TRBJ2-4; 11 bases are a match to TRBD2. The assigned J gene may be wrong: the sequence end matches TRBJ2-1 better. This CDR3 contains 13 residues. Per germline, CDR1 WNHNN and CDR2 SYGVQD (reference sequence). The CDR3 region has the DNA TGCGCCAGCAGTGGGCTAGCGGGAGGCCTTCAGTTCTTC. Its translation is CASSGLAGGLQFF.

This clonotype has just a few counts. This chain joins TRBV6-1 and TRBJ2-1; 15 bases agree with TRBD2. V was pared by 5 bases and J by 2 bases, with 16 bases of the junction left unmatched. Per germline, CDR1 MNHNS and CDR2 SASEGT. This CDR3 has 21 amino acids. CDR3 protein: CASSSLHPGLAGGSTYNEQFF. The CDR3 DNA reads TGTGCCAGCAGTTCACTACACCCGGGACTAGCGGGAGGTTCCACCTACAATGAGCAGTTCTTC.

The V gene is TRBV18, the J gene TRBJ1-4, with D hard to call. The CDR3 spans 17 residues. V was cut by 3 bases and J by 7 bases, with 21 bases left in between. Germline V lookup: CDR1 KGHSH, CDR2 LQKENI. In DNA form, the CDR3 reads TGTGCCAGCTCACCGCCAAAAGGCGTGAGGCTTGGTGAAAAACTGTTTTTT. Translating gives CASSPPKGVRLGEKLFF. The full variable domain, rest sourced from reference TRBV18 and TRBJ1-4, is NAGVMQNPRHLVRRRGQEARLRCSPMKGHSHVYWYRQLPEEGLKFMVYLQKENIIDESGMPKERFSAEFPKEGPSILRIQQVVRGDSAAYFCASSPPKGVRLGEKLFFGSGTQLSVL.

This clonotype has just a few counts. The CDR3 nucleotides read TGCGCCAGCAGCTCAACTGGATGGACTGAAGCTTTCTTT. It specifies CASSSTGWTEAFF. The chain combines TRBV5-1 with TRBJ1-1; D call uncertain. CDR3 size: 13 residues. Trimming shortened V by 3 bases and J by 5 bases, and 11 bases separated the two germline ends. Germline V gene data show CDR1 as SGHRS and CDR2 as YFSETQ. The variable domain in full, with the rest retrieved from reference TRBV5-1 and TRBJ1-1, is KAGVTQTPRYLIKTRGQQVTLSCSPISGHRSVSWYQQTPGQGLQFLFEYFSETQRNKGNFPGRFSGRQFSNSRSEMNVSTLELGDSALYLCASSSTGWTEAFFGQGTRLTVV.

This clonotype was recorded many times. The chain links TRBV27 to TRBJ2-7, with D maybe TRBD1 (7 bases). CDR1 and CDR2 from the germline V gene are MNHEY and SMNVEV (reference sequence). The CDR3 spans 14 residues. Trimming shortened V by 1 base and J by 5 bases, and 12 bases separated the two germline ends. CDR3 residues: CASSLYARGDEQYF. Here the CDR3 DNA reads TGTGCCAGCAGTTTATACGCCAGGGGGGACGAGCAGTACTTC.

This chain connects TRBV7-4 to TRBJ2-1; possibly TRBD1 for D (5 bases). The length of the CDR3 is 17 residues. The germline gives CDR1 SGHVT, CDR2 SQSDAQ. Trimming cost V 6 bases and J 1 base, with 19 bases left between them. CDR3 nucleotides: TGTGCCAGCAGTTTCGGCAGGGCAATGGGGTCCTACAATGAGCAGTTCTTC. Amino acid sequence: CASSFGRAMGSYNEQFF.

This clonotype was seen ten or more times. The gene calls are TRBV5-6 and TRBJ2-3, with 9 bases aligning to TRBD1. CDR1 and CDR2 from the germline V gene are SGHDT and YYEEEE. The junction had 6 bases not matched to a gene; V was cut back by 1 base and J by 6 bases. The CDR3 covers 15 residues. CDR3 sequence reads: CASSLLQGAEDTQYF. DNA of the CDR3: TGTGCCAGCAGCTTGCTACAGGGGGCCGAGGATACGCAGTATTTT.

The rearrangement links TRBV20-1 to TRBJ1-1; D is undetermined. Germline V gene lookup returns CDR1 DFQATT and CDR2 SNEGSKA (reference sequence). This CDR3 is 13 amino acids long. The V end was cut by 6 bases, the J end by 0 bases, with 11 bases between. The CDR3 bases are TGCAGTGCCAGTGCGGTCCTGAACACTGAAGCTTTCTTT. Translation: CSASAVLNTEAFF.

A few counts support this clonotype. The chain joins TRBV6-1 to TRBJ2-2, with D possibly being TRBD2 (6 bases). Per germline, CDR1 MNHNS and CDR2 SASEGT. The CDR3 has 14 amino acids. V was clipped by 6 bases and J by 8 bases, with 16 bases between them. The DNA of the CDR3 is TGTGCCAGCAGACCTACGGGGGATCTAGGGGAGCTGTTTTTT. Protein product: CASRPTGDLGELFF.

This clonotype showed up many times. The rearrangement joins TRBV7-8 to TRBJ2-7; a possible D gene is TRBD1 (6 bases). V was trimmed by 4 bases and J by 2 bases, leaving 12 bases between them. The CDR3 has 14 residues. Per the germline V gene, CDR1 is SGHVS and CDR2 is FQNEAQ. CDR3 nucleotide sequence: TGTGCCAGCAGCTCCGGACAGATAACCTACGAGCAGTACTTC. Translated, it gives CASSSGQITYEQYF.

This clonotype was seen repeatedly, ten times or more. The chain joins TRBV2 to TRBJ1-5; 7 bases align to TRBD1. Germline V gene sequence: CDR1 SNHLY, CDR2 FYNNEI. V shed 4 bases, J shed 5 bases, and the junction held 11 bases outside the gene matches. CDR3 length: 16 residues. CDR3 sequence reads: CASSVPGGGSDQPQHF. The CDR3 region has the DNA TGTGCCAGCAGTGTCCCCGGAGGGGGCTCGGATCAGCCCCAGCATTTT.

This clonotype was seen repeatedly, ten times or more. J is TRBJ2-7 and V is TRBV29-1, with D perhaps TRBD1 (5 bases). Trimming removed 2 bases from V and 6 bases from J, with 14 bases in between. Germline CDR1 SQVTM, CDR2 ANQGSEA. The CDR3 is made up of 13 amino acids. CDR3 in amino acids: CSVEKGPIREQYF. CDR3 DNA: TGCAGCGTTGAAAAGGGGCCAATTCGCGAGCAGTACTTC.

This clonotype appeared once. V is TRBV9 and J is TRBJ2-5; maybe TRBD2 (5 bases). The germline CDR1 and CDR2 sequences are SGDLS and YYNGEE. The CDR3 contains 13 residues. The V end lost 1 base, the J end lost 3 bases, and 7 bases lay between the germline ends. Here the CDR3 DNA reads TGTGCCAGCAGCGTAAATAGCGAAGAGACCCAGTACTTC. This encodes CASSVNSEETQYF. Filled out from reference TRBV9 and TRBJ2-5, the complete variable domain reads DSGVTQTPKHLITATGQRVTLRCSPRSGDLSVYWYQQSLDQGLQFLIQYYNGEERAKGNILERFSAQQFPDLHSELNLSSLELGDSALYFCASSVNSEETQYFGPGTRLLVL.

This clonotype was counted at least ten times. CDR3 nucleotides: TGTGCCAGCAGGGACTTTAGCTCCTACAATGAGCAGTTCTTC. Translated, it gives CASRDFSSYNEQFF. This sequence joins TRBV2 and TRBJ2-1, with D maybe TRBD2 (5 bases). The V gene's germline CDR1 is SNHLY and CDR2 FYNNEI. Trimming took off 6 bases at V and 0 bases at J, with 9 bases between the two ends. This CDR3 contains 14 residues.

The rearrangement joins TRBV19 to TRBJ2-2; D unclear. The germline V and J ends were trimmed by 5 bases and 4 bases, with 20 bases remaining between them. From germline, CDR1 is LNHDA and CDR2 SQIVND (reference sequence). This CDR3 contains 17 residues. The CDR3 nucleotides read TGTGCCAGTAGTCCTCAATACTCCGATTTGGGCACCGGGGAGCTGTTTTTT. It translates to CASSPQYSDLGTGELFF.